The TCR beta chain under discussion was sequenced for a study of blood T cell repertoires in COVID-19. Study-wide background: COVID-19 samples, acute and convalescent, were from the United States, Italy and Spain. T cells, B-cell-depleted T cells, or PBMCs supplied cDNA or gDNA.

The CDR3 spans 13 residues. Germline V gene data show CDR1 as SGHTA and CDR2 as FQGNSA. V lost 2 bases, J lost 5 bases, and 9 bases lay in between. How the authors handled the data: Quantification of nucleated cells was approximated via reference gene primer amplification. Libraries were prepared by immunoSEQ multiplex PCR; TCRdb keeps only in-frame clonotypes and omits some of them. V, J and clone size are taken as reported in that table, and D and trimming were inferred from the DNA itself. The sample has more than 200,000 clones, approximately 91% seen once; the top ten hold 2% to 2.5%. The TCR sequence derives from a woman in her 40s who had recovered from COVID-19. V and J are TRBV7-2 and TRBJ1-2; D gene uncertain. Sequenced material: peripheral blood. The CDR3 DNA follows: TGTGCCAGCAGCTTACCGGGTTCATATGGCTACACCTTC. This sequence encodes CASSLPGSYGYTF.